This T cell receptor (beta chain) is drawn from a study of cytomegalovirus exposure and HLA in healthy donors. Germline V gene sequence: CDR1 SEHNR, CDR2 FQNEAQ (reference sequence). Trimming cost V 5 bases and J 5 bases; bases outside gene matches: 7. The CDR3 is made up of 15 amino acids. The PCR had 60 Vbeta and 13 Jbeta primers. Assay used: immunoSEQ multiplex PCR; TCRdb lists only in-frame clones, some missing. This sample yields 140,000 to 150,000 clones, of which about 74% are seen a single time; about an eighth belongs to the top ten. The sequenced material came from PBMCs. The source is a man aged 35-49 years in good health and CMV-seropositive. The chain has TRBV7-9 and TRBJ2-5; 11 bases map to TRBD1. CDR3 amino acids: CASSRGQGAGETQYF. CDR3 bases: TGTGCCAGCAGCCGTGGACAGGGGGCAGGGGAGACCCAGTACTTC.